Described below is a single TCR beta chain sequence and its context. With a much larger clone just one base away, this may be a read error. The limits of the CDR3 on the DNA are not certain, so only TCRdb's listed CDR3 is given. The data derive from a study of regulatory T cells in long-lasting Graves disease. Time point reported: persistent/refractory GD, antithyroid drugs over 5 years with positive TRAb. Making the TCR library involved RNA that had been extracted from PBMCs. Germline V gene data show CDR1 as MDHEN and CDR2 as SYDVKM. With termini counted, the CDR3 has 15 amino acids. Construction of the TCR beta libraries employed iRepertoire HTBI primers in conjunction with Arm-PCR of CDR3 regions. TCRdb processed the multiplex PCR reads anew with MiXCR; each CDR3 protein has one entry. The table records fewer than 450,000 distinct CDR3 sequences, 23% of them present only once.

Sequences were derived from peripheral blood mononuclear cells (PBMCs), sampled when the disease was refractory, from a patient treated with antithyroid drugs. The rearrangement uses TRBV28 and TRBJ1-3. This TCR derives from a female donor with Graves disease. The chain's CDR3 is CASSSSPSSGNTIYF.